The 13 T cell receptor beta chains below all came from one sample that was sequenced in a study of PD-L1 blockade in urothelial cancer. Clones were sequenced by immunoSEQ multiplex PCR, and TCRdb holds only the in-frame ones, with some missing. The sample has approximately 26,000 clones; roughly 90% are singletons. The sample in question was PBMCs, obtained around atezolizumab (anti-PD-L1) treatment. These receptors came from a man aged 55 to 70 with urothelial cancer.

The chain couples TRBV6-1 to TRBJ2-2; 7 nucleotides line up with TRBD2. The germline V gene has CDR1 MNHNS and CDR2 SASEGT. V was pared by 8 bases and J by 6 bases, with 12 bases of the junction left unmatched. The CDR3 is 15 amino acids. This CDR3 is CASSPNGRFPGELFF. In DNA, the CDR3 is TGTGCCAGCTCCCCTAACGGGAGGTTTCCCGGGGAGCTGTTTTTT.

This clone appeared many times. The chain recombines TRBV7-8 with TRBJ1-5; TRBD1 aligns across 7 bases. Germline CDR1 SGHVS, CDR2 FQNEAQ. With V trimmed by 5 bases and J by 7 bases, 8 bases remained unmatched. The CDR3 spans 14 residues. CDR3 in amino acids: CASSTEGGWQPQHF. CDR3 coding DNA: TGTGCCAGCAGCACGGAAGGGGGCTGGCAGCCCCAGCATTTT.

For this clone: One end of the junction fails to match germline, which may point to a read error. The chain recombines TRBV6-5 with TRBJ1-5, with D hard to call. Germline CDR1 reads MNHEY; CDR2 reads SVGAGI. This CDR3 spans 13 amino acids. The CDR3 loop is CASSDSSRGPQHF. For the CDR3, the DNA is TGTGCCAGCAGTGACTCCTCCCGCGGGCCCCAGCATTTT.

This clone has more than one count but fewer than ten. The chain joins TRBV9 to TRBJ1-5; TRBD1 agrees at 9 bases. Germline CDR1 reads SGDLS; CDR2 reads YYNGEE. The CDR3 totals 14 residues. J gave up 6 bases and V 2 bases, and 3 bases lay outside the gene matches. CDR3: CASSVTGGGQPQHF. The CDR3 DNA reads TGTGCCAGCAGCGTTACAGGGGGCGGTCAGCCCCAGCATTTT.

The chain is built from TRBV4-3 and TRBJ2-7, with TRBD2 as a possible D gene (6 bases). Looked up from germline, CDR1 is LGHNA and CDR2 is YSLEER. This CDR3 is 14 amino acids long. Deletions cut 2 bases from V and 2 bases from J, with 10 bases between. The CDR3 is CASSQNGEAYEQYF. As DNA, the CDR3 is TGCGCCAGCAGCCAAAACGGGGAGGCCTACGAGCAGTACTTC.

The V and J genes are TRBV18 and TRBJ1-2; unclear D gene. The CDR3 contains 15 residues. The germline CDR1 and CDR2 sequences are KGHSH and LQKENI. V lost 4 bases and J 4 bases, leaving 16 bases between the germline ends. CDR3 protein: CASSQAGKAAYGYTF. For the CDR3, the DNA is TGTGCCAGCTCACAAGCCGGGAAGGCTGCCTATGGCTACACCTTC. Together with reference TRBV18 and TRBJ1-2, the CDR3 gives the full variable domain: NAGVMQNPRHLVRRRGQEARLRCSPMKGHSHVYWYRQLPEEGLKFMVYLQKENIIDESGMPKERFSAEFPKEGPSILRIQQVVRGDSAAYFCASSQAGKAAYGYTFGSGTRLTVV.

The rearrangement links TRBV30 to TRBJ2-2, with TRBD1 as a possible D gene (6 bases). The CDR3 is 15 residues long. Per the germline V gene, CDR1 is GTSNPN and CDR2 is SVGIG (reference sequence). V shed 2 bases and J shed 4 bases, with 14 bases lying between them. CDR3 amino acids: CAWSWFQGSTGELFF. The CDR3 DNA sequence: TGTGCCTGGAGTTGGTTCCAGGGGAGCACCGGGGAGCTGTTTTTT. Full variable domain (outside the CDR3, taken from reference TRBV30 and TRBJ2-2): SQTIHQWPATLVQPVGSPLSLECTVEGTSNPNLYWYRQAAGRGLQLLFYSVGIGQISSEVPQNLSASRPQDRQFILSSKKLLLSDSGFYLCAWSWFQGSTGELFFGEGSRLTVL.

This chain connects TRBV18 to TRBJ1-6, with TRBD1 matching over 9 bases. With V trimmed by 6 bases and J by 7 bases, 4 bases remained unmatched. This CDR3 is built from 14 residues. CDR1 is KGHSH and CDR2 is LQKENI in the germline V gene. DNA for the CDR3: TGTGCCAGCTCTCAGGACAGGGGAAATTCACCCCTCCACTTT. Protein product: CASSQDRGNSPLHF. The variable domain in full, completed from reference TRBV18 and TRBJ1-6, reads NAGVMQNPRHLVRRRGQEARLRCSPMKGHSHVYWYRQLPEEGLKFMVYLQKENIIDESGMPKERFSAEFPKEGPSILRIQQVVRGDSAAYFCASSQDRGNSPLHFGNGTRLTVT.

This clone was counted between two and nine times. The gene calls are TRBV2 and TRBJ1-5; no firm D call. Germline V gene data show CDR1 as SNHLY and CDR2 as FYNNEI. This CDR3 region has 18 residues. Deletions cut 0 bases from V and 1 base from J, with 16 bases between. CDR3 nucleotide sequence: TGTGCCAGCAGTGAAGCGCTCGTGGCGGCTATCAGCAATCAGCCCCAGCATTTT. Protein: CASSEALVAAISNQPQHF.

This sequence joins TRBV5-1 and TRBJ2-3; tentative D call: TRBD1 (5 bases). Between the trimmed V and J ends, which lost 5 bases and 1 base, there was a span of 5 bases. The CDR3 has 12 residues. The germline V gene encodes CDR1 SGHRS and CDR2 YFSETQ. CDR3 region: CASRQGTDTQYF. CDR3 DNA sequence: TGCGCCAGCAGACAGGGCACAGATACGCAGTATTTT.

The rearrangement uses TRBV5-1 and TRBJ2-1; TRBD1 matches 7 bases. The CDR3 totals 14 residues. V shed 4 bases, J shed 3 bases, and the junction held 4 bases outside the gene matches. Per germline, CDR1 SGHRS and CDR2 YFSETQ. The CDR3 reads CASSAWTGYNEQFF. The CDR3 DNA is TGCGCCAGCAGCGCCTGGACAGGCTACAATGAGCAGTTCTTC.

The CDR3, as DNA: TGTGCCAGCAGCCTAGCGGGAGCCCACGAGCAGTACTTC. Translated: CASSLAGAHEQYF. This chain uses TRBV6-5 with TRBJ2-7; 10 nucleotides agree with TRBD2. Looked up from germline, CDR1 is MNHEY and CDR2 is SVGAGI. Trimming cost V 6 bases and J 5 bases; bases outside gene matches: 4. This CDR3 region has 13 residues.

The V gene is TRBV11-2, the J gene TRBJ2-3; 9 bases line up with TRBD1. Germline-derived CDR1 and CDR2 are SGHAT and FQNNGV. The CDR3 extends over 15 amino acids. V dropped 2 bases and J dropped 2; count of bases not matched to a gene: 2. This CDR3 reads CASSLRDRDTDTQYF. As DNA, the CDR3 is TGTGCCAGCAGCTTACGGGACAGGGACACAGATACGCAGTATTTT.